This TCR beta chain was captured by sequencing in a study of cytomegalovirus exposure and HLA in healthy donors. The study, taken as a whole, reports: Within the data, a cluster of highly shared sequence variants was likely a sequencing artifact. The study designated 150 or so TCR beta chains cytomegalovirus-associated.

Both 60 Vbeta primers and 13 Jbeta primers went into the PCR. The protocol was immunoSEQ multiplex PCR, while the TCRdb copy is restricted to in-frame clones and leaves out a portion. The sample includes fewer than 150,000 clones, 65% to 85% of them seen just once. Details on this clone: What it binds is unknown.

This TCR came from a man aged 50 to 59 in good health and CMV-seronegative. The sequencing input was PBMCs.

This CDR3 reads CASSGDRANTEAFF. The CDR3, as DNA: TGTGCCAGCAGTGGAGACAGGGCGAACACTGAAGCTTTCTTT. This chain uses TRBV2 with TRBJ1-1, with TRBD1 identical over 7 bases. The length of the CDR3 is 14 residues. Germline assignment: CDR1 SNHLY and CDR2 FYNNEI. V shed 4 bases, J shed 1 base, and the junction held 3 bases outside the gene matches.